This T cell receptor (beta chain) came from a study of control samples from healthy donors and cancer patients (dated by TCRdb to 2019 to 2021). CDR1 is given as MDHEN and CDR2 as SYDVKM, both from the germline V gene. V loses 1 base, J loses 6 bases, and the germline ends lie 6 bases apart. The CDR3 starts with the cysteine, ends with the phenylalanine, and has 12 residues. Only CDR3 DNA is held: 36 bases, read in frame from base 1. This clone was detected once. Its recognized antigen is unknown. Base qualities are missing; no much larger clone stands one base away. Distinct nucleotide sequences in the sample also encode this CDR3. Libraries were constructed by the immunoSEQ multiplex PCR assay. In TCRdb, the immuneACCESS table is reduced to in-frame sequences with V and J assigned. These tables do not hold every clone; where another copy was compared, an unresolved V gene accounts for under half, and the others remain unexplained. The sample table contains around 200,000 clones; only one count was recorded for roughly 91% of them. Roughly 1.6% of the sample belongs to the ten largest clones.

The chain is made from TRBV28 and TRBJ1-1; the D gene cannot be named for sure. Sequences were obtained from blood. This sequence originates from a woman aged 25 to 39 in good health. The nucleotide sequence reads as follows: TGTGCCAGCAGTTTATTGGTCTCTGAAGCTTTCTTT. This codes for CASSLLVSEAFF. With all but the CDR3 taken from the reference TRBV28 and TRBJ1-1 genes, the full variable domain is: DVKVTQSSRYLVKRTGEKVFLECVQDMDHENMFWYRQDPGLGLRLIYFSYDVKMKEKGDIPEGYSVSREKKERFSLILESASTNQTSMYLCASSLLVSEAFFGQGTRLTVV.